This TCR beta chain came from a study of shared T cell receptors in the human thymus (dated by TCRdb to the early 2020s). Study-wide context: The study examined how the human thymus generates shared, self-reactive T-cell receptor alpha chains.

The junction shows trimming of 1 base on V and 0 bases on J, plus 12 bases between the germline ends. CDR1 is given as KGHSH and CDR2 as LQKENI, both from the germline V gene. Measured from the cysteine to the phenylalanine, the CDR3 is 16 residues long. Left in the record is the CDR3 DNA by itself, 48 bases read in frame from the first base. As regards this clone: Its antigen is still unknown. Nothing much larger sits one base from this clone, and base qualities are not available.

Receptor libraries were prepared by the immunoSEQ multiplex PCR assay. TCRdb limited this immuneACCESS table to in-frame rearrangements with V and J called. A share of clones is missing; checked studies link under half to unresolved V genes, and the rest is unexplained. This sample has 600,000 or so clones in its table, and around 87% of those were observed once. The top ten clonotypes cover roughly 0.0094% of the sample. These data were also filed under a second study, of human thymus T cells. The second study, in turn, reports: The donors were immunologically healthy infants in Finland who had open corrective cardiac surgery for congenital heart defects. The thymus tissue came from surgical resects taken out during corrective cardiac surgery. Usage of V and J gene segments appeared to be biased in both the thymic and the peripheral blood repertoires. Highly overlapping thymic TCR repertoires among unrelated individuals were reported in the related research. The study described the TCR alpha and beta repertoires in under ten infant thymus samples and a few matching peripheral blood samples. The infant donors were about 7 to 250 days old, and the cohort included roughly six males and two females. Thymocytes were released mechanically from tissue and stored at -70 °C as pellets of roughly 9.5-31 million cells. Genomic DNA was extracted from frozen cell pellets with a QIAsymphony instrument. Using the immunoSEQ multiplex PCR assay, the TCRB and TCRAD loci were amplified from a standardized quantity of quality-controlled genomic DNA. Amplicons spanned the V(D)J region at a length sufficient to cover the CDR3 and identify V and J genes. Amplicon sequencing was performed on an Illumina platform through the commercial immunoSEQ service. Primer bias and sequencing errors were corrected using previously described methods, and TCRAD and TCRB definitions followed the IMGT database. Repertoires were analysed with immunoSEQ Analyzer 3.0 and VDJTools, covering basic statistics, V/J segment usage, diversity estimates, rarefaction and pairwise overlap. To estimate diversity, the Chao1, ChaoE, Efron-Thisted, Shannon and inverse Simpson indices were applied, and diversity was also estimated on datasets down-sampled to the smallest sample. Repertoire overlap was determined by strict matching of CDR3 nucleotide sequence, V gene and J gene, and Jaccard-based multidimensional scaling clustering was applied. On average, thymus samples yielded 810,000 or so unique TCRB clonotypes, whereas blood samples yielded about 80,000.

The rearrangement combines TRBV18 with TRBJ1-1; the D gene is possibly TRBD1, with 5 bases matching. This TCR derives from a boy under three years old with a congenital heart defect. Donor details come from another sample of the same person, matched by shared clones. Sequenced sample: thymocytes. The nucleotide sequence reads as follows: TGTGCCAGCTCACCACGATCGACAGCCATGAACACTGAAGCTTTCTTT. Translated, it reads CASSPRSTAMNTEAFF.